This TCR beta chain stems from a study of beta chain features in type 1 diabetes. The CDR3 is made up of 14 amino acids. CDR1 is MNHNY, CDR2 SVGAGI, per germline (reference sequence). Trimming stripped 5 bases from V and 3 bases from J, with 13 bases between. By way of CD45RO/CCR7/CD25/CD127/CD95/CD27, the CD4+ regulatory, stem cell-like memory, central memory and naive cells were sorted. This clone was observed a few times. All of the isolated RNA was reverse transcribed, so expressed TCRB transcripts were sequenced. Libraries were prepared by immunoSEQ multiplex PCR; TCRdb keeps only in-frame clonotypes and omits some of them. Of roughly 450,000 clones listed, approximately 10% were seen once; the top ten hold over 0.035%.

Sequenced sample: naive CD4+ T cells from blood. The clonotype originates from a woman aged 18-29 years in good health. The rearrangement joins TRBV6-6 to TRBJ1-1, with D hard to call. The CDR3 coding sequence is TGTGCCAGCAGTCCCCAATCGCAAGACACTGAAGCTTTCTTT. Protein sequence: CASSPQSQDTEAFF.